The 13 T cell receptor beta chains below come from one sample, sequenced in a study of glioma-infiltrating T cells. The iRepertoire nested amplicon-rescue multiplex PCR amplified TCR alpha and beta CDR3s from RNA. Via MiXCR, TCRdb re-called the multiplex PCR reads, giving one row per CDR3 protein. The sample shows around 150,000 distinct CDR3 sequences, roughly two fifths of them seen only once. Input material: glioma tissue, nonneoplastic brain tissue, or PBMCs (not recorded which). These TCRs come from a human donor with low-grade glioma or glioblastoma, undergoing nonglioma brain surgery, or in good health (not recorded which).

V is TRBV20-1 and J is TRBJ2-1, with TRBD2 matching 8 bases. Germline V gene sequence: CDR1 DFQATT, CDR2 SNEGSKA (reference sequence). The V segment lost 6 bases and the J segment 8 bases; nucleotides outside the gene matches: 9. The CDR3 has 13 amino acids. The CDR3 reads CSALLRGGHEQFF. The CDR3 DNA follows: TGCAGTGCCCTTCTCCGGGGGGGCCATGAGCAGTTCTTC.

The rearrangement uses TRBV10-3 and TRBJ1-2; no clear D gene. V dropped 0 bases and J dropped 3 bases, with 8 bases sitting between them. The CDR3 is 14 amino acids. Germline assignment: CDR1 ENHRY and CDR2 SYGVKD. The CDR3 nucleotides are TGTGCCATCAGTGAGTCGGGTACATACTATGGCTACACCTTC. It is translated as CAISESGTYYGYTF.

This clonotype was picked up many times. In DNA form, the CDR3 reads TGTGCCAGCAGTTACTCGATTCGAGAGACCCAGTACTTC. It encodes CASSYSIRETQYF. The chain recombines TRBV6-2 or TRBV6-3 with TRBJ2-5; no clear D. This CDR3 has 13 amino acids. Trimming stripped 0 bases from V and 4 bases from J, with 6 bases between. CDR1 is MNHEY and CDR2 is SVGEGT in the germline V gene.

The V call is TRBV7-2, the J call TRBJ1-2, with 7 bases aligning to TRBD1. The CDR3 contains 15 residues. Germline trimming cut 0 bases from V and 2 bases from J; bases unmatched to any gene: 3. CDR1 SGHTA and CDR2 FQGNSA come from the germline V gene. CDR3: CASSLATGANYGYTF. The CDR3 coding sequence is TGTGCCAGCAGCTTAGCAACAGGGGCGAACTATGGCTACACCTTC.

In the case of this clonotype: A much larger clone differs by one base, so this may be a read error. This chain links TRBV27 with TRBJ1-1; maybe TRBD1 (6 bases). This CDR3 is built from 13 residues. CDR1 MNHEY and CDR2 SMNVEV come from the germline V gene (reference sequence). The CDR3 coding sequence is TGTGCCAGCAGCCCAGGGGAAAACACTGAAGCTCTCTTT. Translating it yields CASSPGENTEALF.

The chain employs TRBV2 and TRBJ1-1; 7 bases map to TRBD1. Trimming took 5 bases from V and 1 from J; bases not matched to a gene: 7. The length of the CDR3 is 15 residues. Germline assignment: CDR1 SNHLY and CDR2 FYNNEI. CDR3 amino acids: CASSKTQGGNTEAFF. The DNA for the CDR3 is TGTGCCAGCAGTAAAACCCAGGGGGGGAACACTGAAGCTTTCTTT. The whole variable domain, remainder taken from reference TRBV2 and TRBJ1-1, is EPEVTQTPSHQVTQMGQEVILRCVPISNHLYFYWYRQILGQKVEFLVSFYNNEISEKSEIFDDQFSVERPDGSNFTLKIRSTKLEDSAMYFCASSKTQGGNTEAFFGQGTRLTVV.

The rearrangement links TRBV2 to TRBJ2-7; the D gene is possibly TRBD1 (5 bases). CDR1 and CDR2 (germline): SNHLY, FYNNEI. The CDR3 runs 15 residues. The V end lost 4 bases, the J end lost 5 bases, and 18 bases lay between the germline ends. CDR3 sequence reads: CASSGVQAKEDEQYF. In DNA form, the CDR3 reads TGTGCCAGCAGTGGAGTACAGGCTAAAGAGGACGAGCAGTACTTC.

The genes are TRBV7-6 and TRBJ2-3, with 10 nucleotides matching TRBD2. The CDR3 contains 17 residues. The ends lost 5 bases at V and 3 bases at J; junction bases unmatched: 11. CDR1 is SGHVS and CDR2 is FNYEAQ in the germline V gene. The chain's CDR3 is CASSHTASGRETDTQYF. The DNA of the CDR3 is TGTGCCAGCAGCCATACTGCTAGCGGGAGAGAGACAGATACGCAGTATTTT.

As to this clonotype: Compared with germline, one end of the junction differs, possibly owing to a read error. V is TRBV15 and J is TRBJ2-3; a possible D gene is TRBD1 (6 bases). The V gene's germline CDR1 is LNHNV and CDR2 YYDKDF (reference sequence). The CDR3 loop spans 12 amino acids. As DNA, the CDR3 is TGTGCCACCAGCAGAGATCAGGGGCCAGAGATCTTT. Amino acids: CATSRDQGPEIF.

The chain employs TRBV7-2 and TRBJ2-7, with D possibly TRBD2 on 5 matching bases. Germline assignment: CDR1 SGHTA and CDR2 FQGNSA. V was trimmed by 1 base and J by 0 bases, leaving 7 bases between them. There are 14 residues in the CDR3. The CDR3 DNA is TGTGCCAGCAGCTTAGTAGGGAGCTCCTACGAGCAGTACTTC. The encoded protein is CASSLVGSSYEQYF.

This clonotype has more than one count but fewer than ten. The DNA of the CDR3 is TGTGCCAGCAGCCTAGAACCTCCCGGGACAGGGGGCTCTGGAAACACCATATATTTT. Encoded protein: CASSLEPPGTGGSGNTIYF. The chain combines TRBV6-1 with TRBJ1-3; 11 nucleotides match TRBD1. CDR1 and CDR2 from the germline V gene are MNHNS and SASEGT. The CDR3 spans 19 residues. With V trimmed by 6 bases and J by 0 bases, 13 bases remained unmatched.

This clonotype showed up just a few times. Written as DNA, the CDR3 is TGTGCCAGCAGTTTGGGGGACTTGGGCAATCAGCCCCAGCATTTT. Translating it yields CASSLGDLGNQPQHF. The V gene is TRBV12-3 or TRBV12-4, the J gene TRBJ1-5, with TRBD1 as a possible D gene (5 bases). V lost 3 bases to trimming and J lost 2 bases, with 11 bases between them. The CDR3 has 15 amino acids.

This clonotype was detected many times. The genes are TRBV6-1 and TRBJ2-3, with no clear D. Germline CDR1 MNHNS, CDR2 SASEGT. V was pared by 5 bases and J by 0 bases, with 12 bases between. The CDR3 runs 15 residues. CDR3 region: CASSTTDGSTDTQYF. The CDR3 nucleotides read TGTGCCAGCAGTACGACTGACGGGAGCACAGATACGCAGTATTTT.